The 24 T cell receptor beta chains presented below share a single source sample, sequenced in a study of T cell responses to AZD1222 COVID-19 vaccine. Sequenced by immunoSEQ multiplex PCR; TCRdb stores in-frame clones only, minus some. The sample includes roughly 55,000 clones, about 85% of them seen just once. The sample was peripheral blood, taken on day 0 of AZD1222 vaccination. The receptors come from an adult in good health.

This sequence joins TRBV18 and TRBJ2-2; D uncertain. There are 16 residues in the CDR3. Trimming took 0 bases from V and 3 from J, leaving 11 bases between them. Germline CDR1 KGHSH, CDR2 LQKENI. In DNA form, the CDR3 reads TGTGCCAGCTCACCACCGAACAGTGGGGACACCGGGGAGCTGTTTTTT. It specifies CASSPPNSGDTGELFF.

This clone was picked up a small number of times. The chain is built from TRBV25-1 and TRBJ2-3; D not resolved. V lost 7 bases, J lost 2 bases, and 10 bases lay in between. The V gene's germline CDR1 is MGHDK and CDR2 SYGVNS. The CDR3 extends over 13 amino acids. The CDR3: CASTFSVTDTQYF. CDR3 sequence (DNA): TGTGCCAGCACTTTTTCGGTCACAGATACGCAGTATTTT.

This chain uses TRBV7-2 with TRBJ1-3; 8 nucleotides match TRBD1. V was clipped by 4 bases and J by 8 bases; unmatched bases: 10. The CDR3 is 15 amino acids. CDR1 and CDR2 from the germline V gene are SGHTA and FQGNSA. For the CDR3, the DNA is TGTGCCAGCAGCTCCCTACCGGACAGGGCTGACACCATATATTTT. It specifies CASSSLPDRADTIYF. Using reference TRBV7-2 and TRBJ1-3 for the parts outside the CDR3, the full variable domain is GAGVSQSPSNKVTEKGKDVELRCDPISGHTALYWYRQSLGQGLEFLIYFQGNSAPDKSGLPSDRFSAERTGGSVSTLTIQRTQQEDSAVYLCASSSLPDRADTIYFGEGSWLTVV.

V and J are TRBV12-5 and TRBJ2-7; 7 bases fit TRBD2. In germline, CDR1 is LGHNT, CDR2 FRNRAP. The CDR3 spans 14 residues. The J segment lost 8 bases and the V segment lost 6 bases, leaving 13 bases of the junction unmatched. CDR3 nucleotide sequence: TGTGCTAGTGGCCTAGTGGGGGGGATCGAGAAGCAGTACTTC. It yields the protein CASGLVGGIEKQYF. The full variable domain, in which reference TRBV12-5 and TRBJ2-7 provide the parts outside the CDR3, is DARVTQTPRHKVTEMGQEVTMRCQPILGHNTVFWYRQTMMQGLELLAYFRNRAPLDDSGMPKDRFSAEMPDATLATLKIQPSEPRDSAVYFCASGLVGGIEKQYFGPGTRLTVT.

J is TRBJ2-2 and V is TRBV29-1; 8 bases are a match to TRBD1. V was pared by 5 bases and J by 4 bases, with 0 bases of the junction left unmatched. The germline V gene has CDR1 SQVTM and CDR2 ANQGSEA. The CDR3 covers 12 residues. The CDR3 DNA reads TGCAGCGTTACAGGGGGCACCGGGGAGCTGTTTTTT. Its translation: CSVTGGTGELFF.

This clone came up once. CDR3 coding DNA: TGTGCCAGCAGTGACATTGTTAACCAGGGGGGCTACACCTTC. Its protein product is CASSDIVNQGGYTF. This sequence joins TRBV25-1 and TRBJ1-2; D might be TRBD1 (6 bases). V lost 3 bases, J lost 8 bases, and 16 bases lay in between. There are 14 residues in the CDR3. Germline values: CDR1 MGHDK, CDR2 SYGVNS.

In its sample, this clone was seen once. This sequence joins TRBV7-8 and TRBJ1-5, with 8 bases matching TRBD1. V lost 5 bases to trimming and J lost 7 bases; unmatched junction nucleotides: 13. From germline, CDR1 is SGHVS and CDR2 FQNEAQ. The length of the CDR3 is 16 residues. CDR3 sequence: CASSPDRGQLWQPQHF. The DNA of the CDR3 is TGTGCCAGCAGCCCTGACAGGGGCCAGCTTTGGCAGCCCCAGCATTTT.

V gene TRBV5-1 combines with J gene TRBJ1-3; D is perhaps TRBD1 (6 bases). This CDR3 has 14 residues. CDR1 is SGHRS and CDR2 is YFSETQ in the germline V gene. This CDR3 reads CARHPGVSGNTIYF. The DNA for the CDR3 is TGCGCTAGACACCCAGGGGTCTCTGGAAACACCATATATTTT.

This chain joins TRBV4-3 and TRBJ1-4; 8 positions match TRBD1. This CDR3 is 15 amino acids long. The trim removed 5 bases at V and 7 bases at J, leaving 9 bases unmatched. Germline CDR1 and CDR2: LGHNA and YSLEER. The DNA of the CDR3 is TGCGCCAGCAGCTCGCAGGGGGCCACCTCTGAAAAACTGTTTTTT. It yields the protein CASSSQGATSEKLFF.

The chain links TRBV28 to TRBJ2-5, with 7 bases lining up with TRBD1. The CDR3 is 13 amino acids. J gave up 5 bases and V 6 bases, and 6 bases lay outside the gene matches. CDR1 and CDR2 from the germline V gene are MDHEN and SYDVKM. This CDR3 is CASREGTVETQYF. Here the CDR3 DNA reads TGTGCCAGCAGAGAGGGGACAGTGGAGACCCAGTACTTC.

The chain is built from TRBV6-2 or TRBV6-3 and TRBJ1-5; D gene uncertain. This CDR3 is 13 amino acids long. The germline V gene encodes CDR1 MNHEY and CDR2 SVGEGT. The V gene lost 5 bases and the J gene lost 7 bases, with 12 bases spanning the gap. The CDR3 bases are TGTGCCAGCAGTACCCCCGTTTTACAGCCCCAGCATTTT. Residues: CASSTPVLQPQHF.

V is TRBV5-1 and J is TRBJ2-6; tentatively, D is TRBD1 (6 bases). The CDR3 consists of 16 residues. Germline CDR1 is SGHRS and CDR2 is YFSETQ. V dropped 4 bases and J dropped 0 bases, with 11 bases sitting between them. In DNA, the CDR3 is TGCGCCAGCAGCCCAGGACAGACCTCTGGGGCCAACGTCCTGACTTTC. Residues: CASSPGQTSGANVLTF.

This chain connects TRBV24-1 to TRBJ1-5; D is unclear. This CDR3 is 15 amino acids long. The V end was cut by 0 bases, the J end by 2 bases, with 7 bases between. Germline V CDR1 and CDR2: KGHDR, SFDVKD. CDR3 region: CATSDLRGGNQPQHF. In DNA form, the CDR3 reads TGTGCCACCAGTGATTTGCGAGGCGGCAATCAGCCCCAGCATTTT.

This chain connects TRBV7-9 to TRBJ2-7; 9 bases match TRBD2. The V gene's germline CDR1 is SEHNR and CDR2 FQNEAQ (reference sequence). This CDR3 region has 16 residues. The trim removed 5 bases at V and 4 bases at J, leaving 12 bases unmatched. The CDR3 nucleotides are TGTGCCAGCAGCGCCAAAGCGGGGGGCATGTCTTACGAGCAGTACTTC. Translation: CASSAKAGGMSYEQYF.

CDR3 region: CATSDSDGRIYF. The CDR3 DNA is TGTGCCACCAGTGACTCGGACGGCCGAATCTACTTC. This chain connects TRBV24-1 to TRBJ2-7; D is uncertain. This CDR3 has 12 amino acids. Germline V CDR1 and CDR2: KGHDR, SFDVKD. Trimming removed 4 bases at V and 13 bases at J, with 16 bases between.

The chain uses TRBV19 and TRBJ2-6, with TRBD1 matching over 7 bases. Germline V CDR1 and CDR2: LNHDA, SQIVND (reference sequence). Trimming cost V 4 bases and J 7 bases; bases outside gene matches: 10. This CDR3 spans 16 amino acids. The DNA for the CDR3 is TGTGCCAGTAGTACGGAGAGGGGGCCAGGAGCCAACGTCCTGACTTTC. Translation: CASSTERGPGANVLTF.

J is TRBJ1-2 and V is TRBV3-1 (or the pseudogene TRBV3-2); TRBD1 is a possible D gene (5 bases). Trimming took 1 base from V and 7 from J, leaving 10 bases between them. The CDR3 length is 13 residues. The germline gives CDR1 LGHDT, CDR2 YNNKEL (reference sequence). This CDR3 is CASSQGRVSGYTF. The DNA for the CDR3 is TGTGCCAGCAGCCAAGGCAGGGTTTCTGGCTACACCTTC.

The chain employs TRBV2 and TRBJ1-3; a weak D match, TRBD1 (6 bases). V was pared by 3 bases and J by 4 bases, with 13 bases between. The germline V gene encodes CDR1 SNHLY and CDR2 FYNNEI. This CDR3 is 15 amino acids long. CDR3 amino acids: CASSETRGSGNTIYF. CDR3 sequence (DNA): TGTGCCAGCAGTGAGACCAGGGGTTCCGGAAACACCATATATTTT. The complete variable domain, with remaining parts taken from reference TRBV2 and TRBJ1-3, reads EPEVTQTPSHQVTQMGQEVILRCVPISNHLYFYWYRQILGQKVEFLVSFYNNEISEKSEIFDDQFSVERPDGSNFTLKIRSTKLEDSAMYFCASSETRGSGNTIYFGEGSWLTVV.

This chain joins TRBV5-5 and TRBJ2-5, with a tentative D call TRBD1 (6 bases). From germline, CDR1 is SGHKS and CDR2 YYEKEE (reference sequence). This CDR3 contains 14 residues. Deletions cut 5 bases from V and 2 bases from J, with 13 bases between. DNA of the CDR3: TGTGCCAGCAGACCAAACACAGGGCAAGAGACCCAGTACTTC. Its protein product is CASRPNTGQETQYF.

The chain recombines TRBV5-1 with TRBJ2-3, with D perhaps given as TRBD1 or TRBD2 (5 bases each). There are 13 residues in the CDR3. The V end lost 4 bases, the J end lost 2 bases, and 8 bases lay between the germline ends. CDR1 SGHRS and CDR2 YFSETQ come from the germline V gene. The CDR3 sequence is CASSRGPTDTQYF. The CDR3 bases are TGCGCCAGCAGCAGGGGACCCACAGATACGCAGTATTTT.

The chain links TRBV3-1 (or the pseudogene TRBV3-2) to TRBJ2-7; 7 nucleotides align to TRBD1. Germline V gene data show CDR1 as LGHDT and CDR2 as YNNKEL (reference sequence). The CDR3 sequence is 15 residues long. With 4 bases clipped from V and 4 bases from J, the junction kept 10 bases outside the gene matches. DNA of the CDR3: TGTGCCAGCAGCCTGCGCTCGGGACAGCCTTACGAGCAGTACTTC. This codes for CASSLRSGQPYEQYF.

A few counts support this clone. The rearrangement uses TRBV19 and TRBJ2-1, with a weak D call TRBD1 (5 bases). This CDR3 has 15 residues. Germline-derived CDR1 and CDR2 are LNHDA and SQIVND (reference sequence). Trimming took 1 base from V and 6 from J, leaving 13 bases between them. The CDR3 DNA follows: TGTGCCAGTAGTATAGCCCCAGGGTGGGGCAATGAGCAGTTCTTC. Translation gives CASSIAPGWGNEQFF.

The chain employs TRBV6-1 and TRBJ1-1; 7 bases are a match to TRBD1. This CDR3 has 15 residues. Germline lookup yields CDR1 MNHNS and CDR2 SASEGT. V gave up 4 bases and J gave up 8 bases; unmatched junction bases: 13. The chain's CDR3 is CASSAPSGTASEAFF. CDR3 coding DNA: TGTGCCAGCAGTGCGCCCTCCGGGACAGCCTCCGAAGCTTTCTTT.

The chain uses TRBV5-1 and TRBJ2-7; D gene uncertain. Between the trimmed V and J ends, which lost 5 bases and 1 base, there was a span of 10 bases. The germline V gene has CDR1 SGHRS and CDR2 YFSETQ. CDR3 length: 13 residues. The CDR3 DNA sequence: TGCGCCAGCAGTGATACCCTTTCCTACGAGCAGTACTTC. The encoded protein is CASSDTLSYEQYF.